This T cell receptor (beta chain) is from a study of shared clonotypes between healthy human individuals. This CDR3 contains 16 residues. The V segment lost 0 bases and the J segment 8 bases; nucleotides outside the gene matches: 10. The V gene's germline CDR1 is WNHNN and CDR2 SYGVQD (reference sequence). Libraries were prepared by immunoSEQ multiplex PCR; TCRdb keeps only in-frame clonotypes and omits some of them. The table has 1.5 million to 2.5 million clones, about 95% seen once. Only CD45RO-negative cells positively selected for CCR7 counted as naive CD8 cells, so terminally differentiated effector memory CD45RA+ cells were excluded.

This receptor was taken from a young man in good health. The chain couples TRBV10-1 to TRBJ2-1; TRBD2 matches 7 bases. The specimen sequenced was naive CD8+ T cells sorted from blood. The CDR3 sequence is CASSESWTRALHEQFF. The CDR3 DNA is TGCGCCAGCAGTGAGTCCTGGACTAGGGCCCTGCATGAGCAGTTCTTC.